This T cell receptor (beta chain) comes out of a study of regulatory T cells in long-lasting Graves disease. The time point: persistent/refractory GD, antithyroid drugs over 5 years with positive TRAb. Making the TCR library involved RNA that had been extracted from PBMCs. As for this clonotype: This may be a read error: a much more frequent sequence differs by one nucleotide.

The germline V gene encodes CDR1 SGHAT and CDR2 FQNNGV. This CDR3 spans 14 amino acids. The ends were cut back, 1 base at V and 7 bases at J, with 11 bases in the middle. Construction of the TCR beta libraries employed iRepertoire HTBI primers in conjunction with Arm-PCR of CDR3 regions. TCRdb used MiXCR to reprocess the multiplex PCR reads, holding one entry per CDR3 protein. The sample includes around 300,000 distinct CDR3 sequences, approximately 20% of them seen just once. The material sequenced was peripheral blood mononuclear cells (PBMCs), taken when the disease was refractory, from a patient treated with antithyroid drugs. The chain combines TRBV11-2 with TRBJ1-5; no reliable D call. This sequence originates from a female donor with Graves disease. The DNA for the CDR3 is TGTGCCAGCAGCTTAGGAGGGCCGTCACAGCCCCAGCATTTT. It codes for CASSLGGPSQPQHF.